This T cell receptor beta chain was sequenced during a study of blood T cell repertoires in COVID-19 (dated by TCRdb to the early 2020s). Some background on the complete study: The collaborator samples originated in the United States, Italy and Spain and spanned the acute and convalescent phases of COVID-19. The material from the prospective study consisted of cDNA or gDNA derived from T cells, B-cell-depleted T cells, or PBMCs. The dataset comprised deeply sampled blood TCRbeta repertoires from subjects exposed to, actively infected with, or recovered from COVID-19. The repertoires were made available in a free public database intended to serve as a resource for research on the immune response to SARS-CoV-2. Samples came from the ongoing ImmuneRACE study (first 160 participants) plus 1,254 subjects from 6 global collaborators. Nearly every sample came with metadata listing a de-identified subject ID, COVID-19 status, age in years and sex. Where available, HLA class I and class II types were taken from metadata supplied by the sample provider and were not determined by assay-based typing.

The collaborating institutions used their own protocols to collect whole blood in K2EDTA tubes. For TCRbeta analysis, collaborator samples were shipped as frozen whole blood, as isolated PBMCs, or as DNA extracted from either sample type. Of note for this clone: This receptor's antigen is unknown. No quality values exist for individual bases; no much larger clone is one base distant.

V is cut back by 6 bases and J by 6 bases, with 7 bases in the junction unmatched. The CDR3 sequence holds 16 residues, the cysteine and phenylalanine included. Only the CDR3 DNA is retained, 48 bases long and in frame from the first base. The CDR1 and CDR2 encoded by the germline V gene are SQVTM and ANQGSEA. The immunoSEQ Assay, a bias-controlled multiplex PCR, was used to amplify TCRbeta CDR3 regions from genomic DNA. As for the authors' bioinformatics: The number of nucleated cells in each sample was estimated from the amplification of reference gene primers within the assay. To quantify the absolute abundance of each unique TCRbeta CDR3 rearrangement, sequence reads were collapsed and filtered. Productive Simpson clonality was computed per sample as the square root of Simpson's diversity index over productive rearrangements. TCRdb obtained this table from immuneACCESS and retained in-frame rearrangements with V and J assigned. These tables miss some clones; where compared with another copy, unresolved V genes account for less than half of the shortfall, and the remainder is unexplained. For V, J and clone size, that table is used; D and trimming come from the DNA. Present in this sample are 110,000 or so clones, 81% of which were seen just once. Of the sample, less than 45% is held by the ten largest clones.

The study at large found these results: How much clinical and demographic metadata was included differed by source and by participant, and the metadata was provided uncurated.

The rearranged segments are TRBV29-1 and TRBJ2-2; a stretch of 16 junction bases matches TRBD2. This receptor was obtained from a man older than 75 with acute or convalescent COVID-19. The sequenced sample consisted of peripheral blood. The nucleotide sequence is TGCAGCGTGGGACTAGCGGGAGGGGCCGGCGCCGGGGAGCTGTTTTTT. It codes for CSVGLAGGAGAGELFF.